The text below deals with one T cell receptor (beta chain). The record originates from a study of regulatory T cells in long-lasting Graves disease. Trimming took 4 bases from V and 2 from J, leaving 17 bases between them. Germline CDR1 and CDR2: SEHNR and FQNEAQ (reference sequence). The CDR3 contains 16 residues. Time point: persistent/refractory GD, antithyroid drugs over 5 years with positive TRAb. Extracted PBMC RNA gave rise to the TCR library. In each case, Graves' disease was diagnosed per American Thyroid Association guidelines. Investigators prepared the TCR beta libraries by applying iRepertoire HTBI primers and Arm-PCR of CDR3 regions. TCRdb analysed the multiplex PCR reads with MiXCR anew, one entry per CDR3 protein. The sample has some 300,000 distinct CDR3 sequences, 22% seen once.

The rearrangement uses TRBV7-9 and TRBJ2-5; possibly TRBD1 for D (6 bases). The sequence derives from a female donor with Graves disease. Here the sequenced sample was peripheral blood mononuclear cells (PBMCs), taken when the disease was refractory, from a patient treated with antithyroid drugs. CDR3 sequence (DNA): TGTGCCAGCAGCTATATTGGGCGCCAGGGGCAAGAGACCCAGTACTTC. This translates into CASSYIGRQGQETQYF.